The next 31 T cell receptor beta chains were all read from a single sample in a study of blood T cell repertoires in COVID-19. Here immunoSEQ multiplex PCR was the method, and the copy in TCRdb shows in-frame clones only, minus some. This table holds more than 55,000 clones, 65% to 80% found once. Sequenced input: peripheral blood. The receptor source for this set is a human donor in a cohort sampled during active COVID-19.

For the CDR3, the DNA is TGTGCCAGCAGCCCGGGACTCAAAGGGAGCTACAATGAGCAGTTCTTC. It yields the protein CASSPGLKGSYNEQFF. V gene TRBV9 combines with J gene TRBJ2-1; perhaps TRBD2 as D (6 bases). This CDR3 comprises 16 residues. Germline V gives CDR1 SGDLS, CDR2 YYNGEE. Between the trimmed V and J ends, which lost 4 bases and 3 bases, there was a span of 17 bases.

The rearrangement links TRBV23-1 to TRBJ2-7; D is undetermined. TRBV23-1 qualifies as an ORF whose function is uncertain. The CDR3 loop spans 15 amino acids. Trimming took off 0 bases at V and 2 bases at J, with 11 bases between the two ends. CDR3 residues: CASSQSSPLTYEQYF. The CDR3 bases are TGCGCCAGCAGTCAATCGAGTCCCCTCACCTACGAGCAGTACTTC.

The chain joins TRBV5-1 to TRBJ2-4; possible D gene TRBD1, 5 bases. CDR1 is SGHRS and CDR2 is YFSETQ in the germline V gene. The V end lost 5 bases, the J end lost 9 bases, and 12 bases lay between the germline ends. The CDR3 runs 12 residues. The CDR3: CASRFGQGIQYF. In DNA form, the CDR3 reads TGCGCCAGCAGATTCGGACAAGGCATTCAGTACTTC. Full variable domain (remainder filled in from reference TRBV5-1 and TRBJ2-4): KAGVTQTPRYLIKTRGQQVTLSCSPISGHRSVSWYQQTPGQGLQFLFEYFSETQRNKGNFPGRFSGRQFSNSRSEMNVSTLELGDSALYLCASRFGQGIQYFGAGTRLSVL.

The chain carries TRBV29-1 and TRBJ2-7; 7 nucleotides agree with TRBD1. V dropped 1 base and J dropped 9; count of bases not matched to a gene: 9. CDR3 length: 13 amino acids. The germline CDR1 and CDR2 sequences are SQVTM and ANQGSEA. The CDR3 is CSVEAQGLGGQYF. The CDR3 DNA is TGCAGCGTTGAAGCACAGGGGCTTGGGGGGCAGTACTTC.

This clone came up once. The chain employs TRBV30 and TRBJ2-3; no clear D gene. Germline lookup yields CDR1 GTSNPN and CDR2 SVGIG (reference sequence). This CDR3 is 12 amino acids long. V lost 5 bases, J lost 1 base, and 7 bases lay in between. The CDR3 DNA sequence: TGTGCCTGGGACCCGGGCACAGATACGCAGTATTTT. Amino acid sequence: CAWDPGTDTQYF.

The chain uses TRBV5-1 and TRBJ2-7, with D unclear. With 0 bases removed from V and 3 bases from J, the gap between germline ends came to 7 bases. The length of the CDR3 is 13 residues. The V gene's germline CDR1 is SGHRS and CDR2 YFSETQ. CDR3 nucleotides: TGCGCCAGCAGCTTGGATAACAGCTACGAGCAGTACTTC. Protein: CASSLDNSYEQYF.

This rearrangement joins TRBV3-1 (or the pseudogene TRBV3-2) to TRBJ1-3, with D perhaps matching TRBD1 (5 bases). The CDR3 runs to 13 residues. The V gene lost 4 bases and the J gene lost 4 bases, with 8 bases spanning the gap. The germline CDR1 and CDR2 sequences are LGHDT and YNNKEL (reference sequence). In nucleotides, the CDR3 is TGTGCCAGCAGCCCAGGGTTGGGAAACACCATATATTTT. It specifies CASSPGLGNTIYF.

V is TRBV7-2 and J is TRBJ2-5; 9 nucleotides align to TRBD1. CDR3 size: 14 residues. CDR1 is SGHTA, CDR2 FQGNSA, per germline. After removal of 5 bases from V and 4 bases from J, the junction contained 5 bases not matched to a gene. For the CDR3, the DNA is TGTGCCAGCAGCCCGGGACAGGGCCGAGAGACCCAGTACTTC. Protein sequence: CASSPGQGRETQYF.

This chain connects TRBV5-1 to TRBJ1-2; 8 positions agree with TRBD1. The CDR3 totals 16 residues. Per the germline V gene, CDR1 is SGHRS and CDR2 is YFSETQ. Unmatched junction bases numbered 10, after V lost 2 bases and J lost 4 bases. This chain's CDR3 is CASSFYSGQGTYGYTF. For the CDR3, the DNA is TGCGCCAGCAGCTTTTATTCTGGACAGGGCACCTATGGCTACACCTTC.

The gene calls are TRBV6-5 and TRBJ1-5; D uncertain. Between the trimmed V and J ends, which lost 0 bases and 4 bases, there was a span of 13 bases. CDR1 and CDR2 from the germline V gene are MNHEY and SVGAGI. The CDR3 runs 16 residues. DNA for the CDR3: TGTGCCAGCAGTTACTCGAAACGAGGCCCGAATCAGCCCCAGCATTTT. Protein sequence: CASSYSKRGPNQPQHF.

This clone was detected ten times or more. V gene TRBV28 combines with J gene TRBJ2-7, with D unclear. CDR1 and CDR2 (germline): MDHEN, SYDVKM. V lost 2 bases and J lost 4, with 12 bases in between. The CDR3 is made up of 14 amino acids. In DNA, the CDR3 is TGTGCCAGCAGTTTAGACGACCGAGGTTACGAGCAGTACTTC. This gives the protein CASSLDDRGYEQYF. Full variable domain (missing parts from reference TRBV28 and TRBJ2-7): DVKVTQSSRYLVKRTGEKVFLECVQDMDHENMFWYRQDPGLGLRLIYFSYDVKMKEKGDIPEGYSVSREKKERFSLILESASTNQTSMYLCASSLDDRGYEQYFGPGTRLTVT.

This chain connects TRBV7-3 to TRBJ2-1, with 13 bases matching TRBD2. The junction had 7 bases not matched to a gene; V was cut back by 5 bases and J by 6 bases. The V gene's germline CDR1 is SGHTA and CDR2 FQGTGA. The CDR3 is made up of 16 amino acids. In DNA, the CDR3 is TGTGCCAGCAGCCGACTAGCGGGAGGTCAATCCAATGAGCAGTTCTTC. Protein sequence: CASSRLAGGQSNEQFF.

V usage is TRBV19 and J usage is TRBJ2-1; 12 bases align to TRBD2. Germline V gene data show CDR1 as LNHDA and CDR2 as SQIVND (reference sequence). With V trimmed by 6 bases and J by 1 base, 10 bases remained unmatched. The CDR3 loop spans 18 amino acids. The CDR3 coding sequence is TGTGCCAGTAGACCCACTAGCGGGAGGATCTTGTCCTACAATGAGCAGTTCTTC. Encoded protein: CASRPTSGRILSYNEQFF.

V gene TRBV3-1 (or the pseudogene TRBV3-2) combines with J gene TRBJ2-1; 11 bases line up with TRBD2. With 4 bases clipped from V and 6 bases from J, the junction kept 11 bases outside the gene matches. CDR3 length: 17 amino acids. The germline V gene encodes CDR1 LGHDT and CDR2 YNNKEL (reference sequence). This chain's CDR3 is CASSRTTSGTGANEQFF. The CDR3 DNA reads TGTGCCAGCAGCCGCACGACTAGCGGGACCGGCGCCAATGAGCAGTTCTTC.

This clone appeared a single time. The CDR3 DNA follows: TGTGCCAGCAGCTCCCGGGGGAGTGGTTGGGAGACCCAGTACTTC. This codes for CASSSRGSGWETQYF. The chain uses TRBV7-2 and TRBJ2-5; a possible D gene is TRBD2 (6 bases). Germline CDR1 reads SGHTA; CDR2 reads FQGNSA. Between the trimmed V and J ends, which lost 4 bases and 5 bases, there was a span of 17 bases. This CDR3 spans 15 amino acids.

The gene calls are TRBV6-1 and TRBJ1-3, with a weak D call TRBD1 (6 bases). This CDR3 is 15 amino acids long. Germline V gene lookup returns CDR1 MNHNS and CDR2 SASEGT. Trimming took 2 bases from V and 7 from J, leaving 15 bases between them. The DNA of the CDR3 is TGTGCCAGCAGTGAAACGACACAGGGATGGAACACCATATATTTT. Translation gives CASSETTQGWNTIYF.

The chain employs TRBV5-8 and TRBJ2-3, with TRBD1 matching 7 bases. The V gene end was trimmed by 4 bases and the J gene end by 4 bases; junction bases not matched to a gene: 12. This CDR3 has 16 residues. Germline values: CDR1 SGHTS, CDR2 YDEGEE. The CDR3 coding sequence is TGTGCCAGCAGCCAAGGTAGGGGGCATCGAGCAGATACGCAGTATTTT. Its protein is CASSQGRGHRADTQYF.

V gene TRBV4-3 combines with J gene TRBJ2-7; TRBD2 agrees at 12 bases. The CDR3 has 15 amino acids. Trimming removed 1 base from V and 2 bases from J; junction bases left unmatched: 0. CDR1 is LGHNA and CDR2 is YSLEER in the germline V gene. In DNA form, the CDR3 reads TGCGCCAGCAGCCAAGGACTAGCGGGGGCCTACGAGCAGTACTTC. It yields the protein CASSQGLAGAYEQYF.

This sequence joins TRBV5-1 and TRBJ2-5; TRBD2 agrees at 7 bases. With 6 bases clipped from V and 2 bases from J, the junction kept 7 bases outside the gene matches. Germline V gives CDR1 SGHRS, CDR2 YFSETQ. The CDR3 is 14 residues long. CDR3 DNA: TGCGCCAGCAACCCCGGGAGGTGGCAAGAGACCCAGTACTTC. Residues: CASNPGRWQETQYF.

This clone has a single count. The V call is TRBV29-1, the J call TRBJ2-7, with D tentatively TRBD2 (6 bases). CDR1 SQVTM and CDR2 ANQGSEA come from the germline V gene. The CDR3 totals 12 residues. Deletions cut 1 base from V and 6 bases from J, with 10 bases between. This CDR3 is CSVEGWGGEQYF. Here the CDR3 DNA reads TGCAGCGTTGAAGGGTGGGGAGGCGAGCAGTACTTC.

This clone was observed a few times. The CDR3 loop reads CASFRAETASTDTQYF. The CDR3 nucleotides are TGTGCCAGCTTCAGGGCTGAAACTGCTAGCACAGATACGCAGTATTTT. The chain links TRBV18 to TRBJ2-3, with a tentative D call TRBD1 (5 bases). Germline loops: CDR1 KGHSH, CDR2 LQKENI. The CDR3 has 16 residues. Trimming stripped 7 bases from V and 0 bases from J, with 17 bases between.

The chain couples TRBV5-1 to TRBJ2-7; 9 nucleotides line up with TRBD1. The V segment lost 4 bases and the J segment 3 bases; nucleotides outside the gene matches: 2. The germline V gene has CDR1 SGHRS and CDR2 YFSETQ. The length of the CDR3 is 13 residues. The CDR3 spells CASSGGQGYEQYF. The CDR3, as DNA: TGCGCCAGCAGCGGGGGACAGGGCTACGAGCAGTACTTC.

This chain uses TRBV7-6 with TRBJ2-1; 9 positions match TRBD2. V dropped 5 bases and J dropped 7; count of bases not matched to a gene: 9. Germline loops: CDR1 SGHVS, CDR2 FNYEAQ. This CDR3 contains 15 residues. CDR3 sequence reads: CASSALSGRANEQFF. The CDR3 DNA reads TGTGCCAGCAGCGCACTTAGCGGGAGAGCGAATGAGCAGTTCTTC.

This clone showed up just once. This sequence joins TRBV4-2 and TRBJ1-4, with D hard to call. CDR1 is LGHNA, CDR2 YNFKEQ, per germline. Trimming shortened V by 4 bases and J by 5 bases, and 20 bases separated the two germline ends. CDR3 length: 17 amino acids. The CDR3 here is CASSRRSGGIRNEKLFF. In DNA form, the CDR3 reads TGTGCCAGCAGCCGGAGGTCCGGAGGGATAAGGAATGAAAAACTGTTTTTT.

The rearrangement links TRBV6-4 to TRBJ2-1; perhaps TRBD2 as D (5 bases). The CDR3 totals 14 residues. V lost 3 bases to trimming and J lost 4 bases, with 10 bases between them. Germline CDR1 reads MRHNA; CDR2 reads SNTAGT. The CDR3 nucleotides are TGTGCCAGCAGTGAAGGAGCGGAGTACAATGAGCAGTTCTTC. As protein: CASSEGAEYNEQFF.

The chain carries TRBV24-1 and TRBJ2-1; D perhaps matches TRBD2 (6 bases). Germline CDR1 is KGHDR and CDR2 is SFDVKD. The germline V and J ends were trimmed by 2 bases and 10 bases, with 11 bases remaining between them. This CDR3 has 13 amino acids. CDR3 bases: TGTGCCACCAGTGATTGGGTAGCGGAGGAGCAGTTCTTC. It codes for CATSDWVAEEQFF.

The chain employs TRBV10-2 and TRBJ2-7; TRBD1 matches 7 bases. Germline V lookup: CDR1 WSHSY, CDR2 SAAADI. Losses at the gene ends were 4 bases for V and 0 bases for J; bases not matched to a gene: 15. The CDR3 extends over 18 amino acids. The CDR3 sequence is CASSGGSPNRGFSYEQYF. For the CDR3, the DNA is TGCGCCAGCAGTGGAGGGTCCCCTAACAGGGGCTTCTCCTACGAGCAGTACTTC.

This sequence joins TRBV5-1 and TRBJ2-5; a possible D gene is TRBD2 (5 bases). The V end was cut by 7 bases, the J end by 3 bases, with 16 bases between. The germline V gene has CDR1 SGHRS and CDR2 YFSETQ. CDR3 length: 14 residues. In DNA, the CDR3 is TGCGCCAGCGATCCGGGCGGGTCTAAAGAGACCCAGTACTTC. Its protein product is CASDPGGSKETQYF.

The chain joins TRBV29-1 to TRBJ1-2; D call uncertain. The CDR3 consists of 13 residues. Trimming pared 3 bases from V and 4 bases from J, leaving 12 bases between. Germline CDR1 reads SQVTM; CDR2 reads ANQGSEA. In nucleotides, the CDR3 is TGCAGCGTTGAGGAGGCGAACAGCTATGGCTACACCTTC. This translates into CSVEEANSYGYTF. The full variable domain, rest sourced from reference TRBV29-1 and TRBJ1-2, is SAVISQKPSRDICQRGTSLTIQCQVDSQVTMMFWYRQQPGQSLTLIATANQGSEATYESGFVIDKFPISRPNLTFSTLTVSNMSPEDSSIYLCSVEEANSYGYTFGSGTRLTVV.

V is TRBV11-2 and J is TRBJ2-5; 11 bases are a match to TRBD2. V lost 5 bases to trimming and J lost 3 bases; unmatched junction nucleotides: 8. The CDR3 covers 16 residues. Germline V gene sequence: CDR1 SGHAT, CDR2 FQNNGV. The CDR3 DNA reads as TGTGCCAGCAGCCCCTCCCCGGGACTAGCGGAAGAGACCCAGTACTTC. Translating it yields CASSPSPGLAEETQYF.

V gene TRBV5-4 combines with J gene TRBJ2-2, with 13 bases lining up with TRBD2. Germline V CDR1 and CDR2: SGHNT, YYREEE (reference sequence). J gave up 5 bases and V 5 bases, and 6 bases lay outside the gene matches. The CDR3 loop spans 16 amino acids. CDR3 sequence: CASSLGLAGRTGELFF. The CDR3 DNA is TGTGCCAGCAGTCTGGGACTAGCGGGAAGGACCGGGGAGCTGTTTTTT.